Listed here are 27 T cell receptor beta chains from one sample, sequenced in a study of T cells in Graves' hyperthyroidism and ophthalmopathy. TCR beta CDR3 sequences were amplified from RNA transcripts. Carried out on the TCR CDR3, a first-round RT-PCR used the HTBI primer set. MiXCR was run by TCRdb on the multiplex PCR reads, yielding one entry per CDR3 protein. The sample contains under 400,000 distinct CDR3 sequences, around 20% of which appear only once. Source material: blood. These receptors all come from a woman between 45 and 65 years old with Graves' hyperthyroidism.

This chain uses TRBV7-6 with TRBJ2-7; 7 nucleotides match TRBD2. Trimming took 0 bases from V and 2 from J; bases not matched to a gene: 10. The germline V gene has CDR1 SGHVS and CDR2 FNYEAQ. This CDR3 region has 17 residues. CDR3 bases: TGTGCCAGCAGCTTAGCAACCCCCAGCGGGACGCCCTACGAGCAGTACTTC. Translated, it gives CASSLATPSGTPYEQYF.

The sample holds a few counts of this clonotype. The CDR3 sequence: CASSPDRRGLNTEAFF. CDR3 DNA: TGTGCCAGCAGCCCCGACAGGCGGGGTCTGAACACTGAAGCTTTCTTT. The chain carries TRBV7-9 and TRBJ1-1, with D perhaps matching TRBD1 (6 bases). Trimming took off 5 bases at V and 0 bases at J, with 16 bases between the two ends. The CDR3 spans 16 residues. Germline lookup yields CDR1 SEHNR and CDR2 FQNEAQ (reference sequence).

The rearrangement joins TRBV7-2 to TRBJ2-1, with 9 nucleotides matching TRBD2. This CDR3 region has 17 residues. Per the germline V gene, CDR1 is SGHTA and CDR2 is FQGNSA. The junction had 11 bases not matched to a gene; V was cut back by 0 bases and J by 8 bases. CDR3 bases: TGTGCCAGCAGCTTAGCCGTGGGCGGGAGGGCCGTGGATGAGCAGTTCTTC. Translating it yields CASSLAVGGRAVDEQFF.

This clonotype was seen repeatedly, ten times or more. The J gene is TRBJ2-5, the V gene TRBV20-1; the D is unclear. Germline CDR1 DFQATT, CDR2 SNEGSKA (reference sequence). The CDR3 is 12 residues long. CDR3 residues: CSARGRQETQYF. Written as DNA, the CDR3 is TGCAGCGCCAGAGGCAGGCAAGAGACCCAGTACTTC.

At least ten counts were recorded for this clonotype. The CDR3 is CATQEWMNYGYTF. The CDR3 bases are TGTGCCACACAGGAGTGGATGAACTATGGCTACACCTTC. The chain employs TRBV6-1 and TRBJ1-2, with D maybe TRBD1 (5 bases). CDR1 is MNHNS, CDR2 SASEGT, per germline. CDR3 length equals 13 residues. V was cut by 10 bases and J by 2 bases, with 14 bases left in between.

The table lists this clonotype with many counts. For the CDR3, the DNA is TGTGCCTGGACCTCAGGGGGGTACGAGCAGTACTTC. Amino acid sequence: CAWTSGGYEQYF. The gene calls are TRBV30 and TRBJ2-7; D possibly corresponds to TRBD1 (7 bases). Germline V CDR1 and CDR2: GTSNPN, SVGIG (reference sequence). The ends were cut back, 4 bases at V and 4 bases at J, with 11 bases in the middle. This CDR3 has 12 amino acids.

The J gene is TRBJ2-5, the V gene TRBV12-3 or TRBV12-4; D may be TRBD1 (6 bases). The V gene lost 4 bases and the J gene lost 8 bases, with 23 bases spanning the gap. CDR3 length equals 16 residues. This chain's CDR3 is CASSYPAGASPGTQYF. Written as DNA, the CDR3 is TGTGCCAGCAGTTACCCGGCAGGGGCTTCCCCGGGAACCCAGTACTTC.

This clonotype came up many times. The V call is TRBV7-2, the J call TRBJ1-1; D not resolved. V was clipped by 1 base and J by 1 base, with 4 bases between them. The CDR3 length is 13 residues. Germline V gene lookup returns CDR1 SGHTA and CDR2 FQGNSA. The CDR3 loop reads CASSLVRNTEAFF. In DNA, the CDR3 is TGTGCCAGCAGCTTAGTCAGGAACACTGAAGCTTTCTTT.

The CDR3 sequence is CASSRSAGNNQPQHF. The CDR3 nucleotides read TGTGCCAGTAGTAGGTCGGCCGGAAACAATCAGCCCCAGCATTTT. V and J are TRBV19 and TRBJ1-5, with D uncertain. The length of the CDR3 is 15 residues. V lost 4 bases, J lost 3 bases, and 13 bases lay in between. Per germline, CDR1 LNHDA and CDR2 SQIVND (reference sequence).

In its sample, this clonotype was seen a few times. The V call is TRBV10-3, the J call TRBJ2-3; no firm D call. The CDR3 spans 13 residues. Germline V gives CDR1 ENHRY, CDR2 SYGVKD. V was shortened by 2 bases and J by 2 bases, with 5 bases between the two germline ends. The CDR3 sequence: CAISEQDTDTQYF. Written as DNA, the CDR3 is TGTGCCATCAGTGAGCAGGACACAGATACGCAGTATTTT.

This clonotype was seen ten or more times. V usage is TRBV7-9 and J usage is TRBJ2-3; D gene ambiguous. The CDR3 has 13 residues. Germline-derived CDR1 and CDR2 are SEHNR and FQNEAQ (reference sequence). The germline V and J ends were trimmed by 3 bases and 0 bases, with 4 bases remaining between them. The CDR3, as DNA: TGTGCCAGCAGCTTTGACAGCACAGATACGCAGTATTTT. It is translated as CASSFDSTDTQYF.

This clonotype was counted many times. This chain links TRBV20-1 with TRBJ2-1; 15 nucleotides align to TRBD2. Germline CDR1 DFQATT, CDR2 SNEGSKA (reference sequence). This CDR3 has 15 amino acids. Trimming took 6 bases from V and 7 from J; bases not matched to a gene: 7. The CDR3 is CSATGTSGGRNEQFF. For the CDR3, the DNA is TGCAGTGCAACCGGGACTAGCGGGGGGAGGAATGAGCAGTTCTTC.

The sample holds many counts of this clonotype. V and J are TRBV6-1 and TRBJ1-5; D ambiguous. The CDR3 is 13 residues long. V was pared by 4 bases and J by 4 bases, with 8 bases between. Looked up from germline, CDR1 is MNHNS and CDR2 is SASEGT. CDR3: CASSVGENQPQHF. The CDR3 bases are TGTGCCAGCAGTGTGGGAGAAAATCAGCCCCAGCATTTT.

This CDR3 is CASRRGPTNEKLFF. DNA for the CDR3: TGTGCCAGCAGACGTGGGCCGACTAATGAAAAACTGTTTTTT. V gene TRBV27 combines with J gene TRBJ1-4; no firm D call. The germline gives CDR1 MNHEY, CDR2 SMNVEV (reference sequence). V gave up 6 bases and J gave up 2 bases, with 10 bases separating them. The CDR3 runs 14 residues.

This clonotype was seen at least ten times. The chain carries TRBV2 and TRBJ2-5; 9 bases map to TRBD1. The CDR3 has 15 residues. The germline gives CDR1 SNHLY, CDR2 FYNNEI. V was clipped by 4 bases and J by 3 bases; unmatched bases: 6. CDR3 DNA: TGTGCCAGCAGTGCTTCGGGACAGGGCAAAGAGACCCAGTACTTC. It is translated as CASSASGQGKETQYF.

The chain links TRBV6-2 or TRBV6-3 to TRBJ2-2, with 7 bases matching TRBD2. This CDR3 has 17 residues. CDR1 is MNHEY and CDR2 is SVGEGT in the germline V gene. V dropped 6 bases and J dropped 0; count of bases not matched to a gene: 10. The CDR3 here is CASRRTGGRPNTGELFF. The CDR3 nucleotides read TGTGCCAGCAGGCGGACCGGCGGGAGACCGAACACCGGGGAGCTGTTTTTT.

This rearrangement joins TRBV30 to TRBJ1-6; 7 nucleotides agree with TRBD1. With V trimmed by 2 bases and J by 7 bases, 8 bases remained unmatched. Looked up from germline, CDR1 is GTSNPN and CDR2 is SVGIG (reference sequence). This CDR3 spans 15 amino acids. Here the CDR3 DNA reads TGTGCCTGGAGTTTAGACGGGACAGTCAATTCACCCCTCCACTTT. As protein: CAWSLDGTVNSPLHF. The full variable domain, in which reference TRBV30 and TRBJ1-6 provide the parts outside the CDR3, is SQTIHQWPATLVQPVGSPLSLECTVEGTSNPNLYWYRQAAGRGLQLLFYSVGIGQISSEVPQNLSASRPQDRQFILSSKKLLLSDSGFYLCAWSLDGTVNSPLHFGNGTRLTVT.

The sample holds a few counts of this clonotype. The chain joins TRBV18 to TRBJ2-6; 7 bases align to TRBD1. After removal of 3 bases from V and 0 bases from J, the junction contained 5 bases not matched to a gene. The CDR3 is 17 residues long. Germline V gene sequence: CDR1 KGHSH, CDR2 LQKENI. The CDR3 bases are TGTGCCAGCTCACCGTCACAGGGGAGCTCTGGGGCCAACGTCCTGACTTTC. Amino acid sequence: CASSPSQGSSGANVLTF.

This clonotype showed up many times. The DNA of the CDR3 is TGTGCCAGCAGCGACGGACAGGGGGCTAACAATGAGCAGTTCTTC. It translates to CASSDGQGANNEQFF. This rearrangement joins TRBV7-9 to TRBJ2-1; the match to TRBD1 covers 11 bases. The V segment lost 5 bases and the J segment 5 bases; nucleotides outside the gene matches: 5. CDR1 is SEHNR, CDR2 FQNEAQ, per germline (reference sequence). The CDR3 totals 15 residues.

There are a few counts of this clonotype. This chain joins TRBV9 and TRBJ1-6, with D possibly TRBD1 on 5 matching bases. V dropped 1 base and J dropped 5 bases, with 10 bases sitting between them. Per the germline V gene, CDR1 is SGDLS and CDR2 is YYNGEE. The CDR3 sequence is 15 residues long. CDR3 in DNA: TGTGCCAGCAGCGTAACAGGTGAACATAATTCACCCCTCCACTTT. Translating gives CASSVTGEHNSPLHF.

The genes are TRBV2 and TRBJ2-1; 12 bases line up with TRBD2. This CDR3 is built from 15 residues. V shed 5 bases, J shed 9 bases, and the junction held 8 bases outside the gene matches. Germline V gives CDR1 SNHLY, CDR2 FYNNEI. The CDR3 nucleotides read TGTGCCAGCAGTTTCCCTAGCGGGAGGGGCGCTGAGCAGTTCTTC. The encoded protein is CASSFPSGRGAEQFF. Looking up the rest from reference TRBV2 and TRBJ2-1 gives the full variable domain: EPEVTQTPSHQVTQMGQEVILRCVPISNHLYFYWYRQILGQKVEFLVSFYNNEISEKSEIFDDQFSVERPDGSNFTLKIRSTKLEDSAMYFCASSFPSGRGAEQFFGPGTRLTVL.

This clonotype was detected only a few times. V and J are TRBV5-1 and TRBJ2-1, with 12 bases fitting TRBD2. Germline V gene data show CDR1 as SGHRS and CDR2 as YFSETQ. CDR3 length equals 15 residues. Trimming at V came to 4 bases and at J to 5 bases, leaving 4 bases not matched to a gene. The CDR3, as DNA: TGCGCCAGCAGCCTAGCGGGAGGGTCACACAATGAGCAGTTCTTC. Amino acids: CASSLAGGSHNEQFF. Full variable domain (missing parts from reference TRBV5-1 and TRBJ2-1): KAGVTQTPRYLIKTRGQQVTLSCSPISGHRSVSWYQQTPGQGLQFLFEYFSETQRNKGNFPGRFSGRQFSNSRSEMNVSTLELGDSALYLCASSLAGGSHNEQFFGPGTRLTVL.

This clonotype showed up many times. This chain links TRBV5-1 with TRBJ2-5, with TRBD1 as a possible D gene (6 bases). The ends were cut back, 4 bases at V and 2 bases at J, with 21 bases in the middle. CDR3 length equals 17 residues. Germline V lookup: CDR1 SGHRS, CDR2 YFSETQ. CDR3 nucleotides: TGCGCCAGCAGCCTTCCCGGACAGACCTTTAATCAAGAGACCCAGTACTTC. Protein sequence: CASSLPGQTFNQETQYF.

This clonotype was observed many times. V gene TRBV11-3 combines with J gene TRBJ2-1; tentative D call: TRBD1 (6 bases). CDR1 is SGHNT, CDR2 YENEEA, per germline. This CDR3 has 13 residues. Trimming stripped 5 bases from V and 9 bases from J, with 14 bases between. Here the CDR3 reads CASSGTRTGEQFF. The CDR3 nucleotides read TGTGCCAGCAGCGGGACACGGACCGGTGAGCAGTTCTTC.

V gene TRBV12-3 or TRBV12-4 combines with J gene TRBJ2-1, with 10 nucleotides matching TRBD2. The CDR3 contains 15 residues. With 7 bases clipped from V and 6 bases from J, the junction kept 9 bases outside the gene matches. CDR3 coding DNA: TGTGCCAGCAACGATAGCGGGGGGCCGGGCAATGAGCAGTTCTTC. Amino acid sequence: CASNDSGGPGNEQFF.

This clonotype was counted ten times or more. V is TRBV6-1 and J is TRBJ1-1, with D possibly being TRBD1 (6 bases). V was shortened by 7 bases and J by 2 bases, with 14 bases between the two germline ends. The CDR3 runs 14 residues. Germline V gene data show CDR1 as MNHNS and CDR2 as SASEGT. This chain's CDR3 is CASKLQGANTEAFF. In DNA, the CDR3 is TGTGCCAGCAAGCTACAGGGAGCTAACACTGAAGCTTTCTTT.

This clonotype was observed a handful of times. This rearrangement joins TRBV5-8 to TRBJ1-2; weak D call: TRBD1 (6 bases). Trimming shortened V by 5 bases and J by 7 bases, and 15 bases separated the two germline ends. The germline V gene has CDR1 SGHTS and CDR2 YDEGEE. The CDR3 consists of 13 residues. CDR3 coding DNA: TGTGCCAGCAGTCGCGACAGGTCGGGTGGCTACACCTTC. This gives the protein CASSRDRSGGYTF. Full variable domain (rest looked up from reference TRBV5-8 and TRBJ1-2): EAGVTQSPTHLIKTRGQQATLRCSPISGHTSVYWYQQALGLGLQFLLWYDEGEERNRGNFPPRFSGRQFPNYSSELNVNALELEDSALYLCASSRDRSGGYTFGSGTRLTVV.